The 24 T cell receptor beta chains given below trace back to one sample, sequenced in a study of blood T cell repertoires in COVID-19. Assay: immunoSEQ multiplex PCR; the TCRdb copy retains only in-frame clones and omits some. This table holds 330,000 or so clones, 88% found once. Material for sequencing was PBMCs or T cells enriched from blood (not recorded which). These receptors came from a woman in her 30s who had been exposed to COVID-19.

This sequence joins TRBV14 and TRBJ1-4, with TRBD1 matching over 9 bases. With V trimmed by 4 bases and J by 7 bases, 4 bases remained unmatched. From germline, CDR1 is SGHDN and CDR2 FVKESK. CDR3 length: 14 residues. The CDR3 protein is CASSPGTGIEKLFF. CDR3 nucleotides: TGTGCCAGCAGCCCCGGGACAGGGATTGAAAAACTGTTTTTT.

This clone was detected a few times. V and J are TRBV10-3 and TRBJ1-5; 9 bases fit TRBD1. The V and J ends lost 10 bases and 8 bases, in that order; junction bases with no gene match: 6. The CDR3 runs to 12 residues. Germline V gene data show CDR1 as ENHRY and CDR2 as SYGVKD. The CDR3 spells CATWTGEEPQHF. CDR3 sequence (DNA): TGTGCCACATGGACAGGGGAGGAGCCCCAGCATTTT.

The CDR3 region is CASSEPYPGTGGNEAFF. The CDR3 nucleotides are TGTGCCAGCAGTGAACCTTATCCCGGGACAGGGGGCAATGAAGCTTTCTTT. This chain connects TRBV25-1 to TRBJ1-1; 12 bases are shared with TRBD1. The CDR3 loop spans 17 amino acids. The V gene's germline CDR1 is MGHDK and CDR2 SYGVNS. After removal of 2 bases from V and 7 bases from J, the junction contained 11 bases not matched to a gene.

V usage is TRBV2 and J usage is TRBJ1-2; TRBD1 might be the D (5 bases). Germline V gene sequence: CDR1 SNHLY, CDR2 FYNNEI. The ends were cut back, 1 base at V and 0 bases at J, with 9 bases in the middle. This CDR3 spans 15 amino acids. The DNA of the CDR3 is TGTGCCAGCAGTGAAGGGGCAGGGACTAACTATGGCTACACCTTC. Its translation: CASSEGAGTNYGYTF.

V is TRBV19 and J is TRBJ2-2; D gene unclear. The germline CDR1 and CDR2 sequences are LNHDA and SQIVND (reference sequence). The germline V and J ends were trimmed by 5 bases and 6 bases, with 7 bases remaining between them. The CDR3 length is 12 residues. The CDR3 coding sequence is TGTGCCAGTAGTCTTATTCCCGGGGAGCTGTTTTTT. As protein: CASSLIPGELFF.

V usage is TRBV28 and J usage is TRBJ2-7; 12 bases fit TRBD2. This CDR3 has 19 amino acids. Germline CDR1 MDHEN, CDR2 SYDVKM. The V gene end was trimmed by 7 bases and the J gene end by 2 bases; junction bases not matched to a gene: 18. CDR3 coding DNA: TGTGCCAGCACCCCTGGGGGGGAGGCTAGCGGGAGGGAAACCTACGAGCAGTACTTC. As protein: CASTPGGEASGRETYEQYF.

The chain's CDR3 is CASSLIFGEQYF. The CDR3 bases are TGTGCCAGCAGTTTAATATTCGGGGAGCAGTACTTC. This chain joins TRBV12-3 or TRBV12-4 and TRBJ2-7; no reliable D call. Trimming removed 2 bases from V and 7 bases from J, with 9 bases in between. This CDR3 is built from 12 residues.

V is TRBV5-1 and J is TRBJ1-5; a weak D match, TRBD1 (5 bases). Trimming removed 1 base from V and 4 bases from J, with 12 bases in between. CDR1 SGHRS and CDR2 YFSETQ come from the germline V gene. The length of the CDR3 is 15 residues. The CDR3 is CASSLRGGQNQPQHF. The CDR3 nucleotides read TGCGCCAGCAGCTTGAGGGGTGGGCAGAATCAGCCCCAGCATTTT.

V gene TRBV27 combines with J gene TRBJ1-3; D remains ambiguous. V lost 6 bases to trimming and J lost 4 bases, with 10 bases between them. The CDR3 is made up of 13 amino acids. Germline values: CDR1 MNHEY, CDR2 SMNVEV (reference sequence). In DNA form, the CDR3 reads TGTGCCAGCAGCCCCACTTGGGGAAACACCATATATTTT. The encoded protein is CASSPTWGNTIYF.

The rearrangement links TRBV9 to TRBJ1-6, with a possible D match to TRBD1 (6 bases). This CDR3 is built from 13 residues. Germline V lookup: CDR1 SGDLS, CDR2 YYNGEE. Trimming cost V 4 bases and J 6 bases, with 8 bases left between them. CDR3 DNA: TGTGCCAGCAGCACAGGGTTTAATTCACCCCTCCACTTT. Translation: CASSTGFNSPLHF.

CDR3 nucleotide sequence: TGTGCCACCAGCAGACATCCACGGGACAGGACCTACGAGCAGTACTTC. It codes for CATSRHPRDRTYEQYF. This rearrangement joins TRBV15 to TRBJ2-7, with 8 bases lining up with TRBD1. CDR3 length equals 16 residues. The J segment lost 2 bases and the V segment lost 2 bases, leaving 8 bases of the junction unmatched. Per germline, CDR1 LNHNV and CDR2 YYDKDF (reference sequence). Filled out from reference TRBV15 and TRBJ2-7, the complete variable domain reads DAMVIQNPRYQVTQFGKPVTLSCSQTLNHNVMYWYQQKSSQAPKLLFHYYDKDFNNEADTPDNFQSRRPNTSFCFLDIRSPGLGDTAMYLCATSRHPRDRTYEQYFGPGTRLTVT.

The CDR3 DNA reads as TGTGCCAGCAGTTTAGGGGGCGGGAGGGCCCGCTACGAGCAGTACTTC. This translates into CASSLGGGRARYEQYF. This rearrangement joins TRBV27 to TRBJ2-7; the match to TRBD2 covers 9 bases. CDR1 is MNHEY and CDR2 is SMNVEV in the germline V gene (reference sequence). The CDR3 totals 16 residues. Germline trimming cut 2 bases from V and 3 bases from J; bases unmatched to any gene: 8.

This chain joins TRBV11-3 and TRBJ2-1; D is uncertain. V lost 1 base and J 4 bases, leaving 5 bases between the germline ends. This CDR3 has 13 amino acids. In germline, CDR1 is SGHNT, CDR2 YENEEA. The CDR3 nucleotides are TGTGCCAGCAGCTTAGGGCCATACAATGAGCAGTTCTTC. It yields the protein CASSLGPYNEQFF.

This clone came up once. The J gene is TRBJ2-3, the V gene TRBV28, with TRBD1 matching 11 bases. CDR3 length: 15 residues. After removal of 5 bases from V and 4 bases from J, the junction contained 5 bases not matched to a gene. Germline CDR1 is MDHEN and CDR2 is SYDVKM. This CDR3 is CASSRTGGASDTQYF. The DNA of the CDR3 is TGTGCCAGCAGTCGGACAGGGGGCGCCTCAGATACGCAGTATTTT.

The chain joins TRBV11-2 to TRBJ2-3; D is possibly TRBD1 (5 bases). This CDR3 region has 16 residues. Trimming left V 1 base short and J 2 bases short, with 13 bases between. CDR1 and CDR2 (germline): SGHAT, FQNNGV. Written as DNA, the CDR3 is TGTGCCAGCAGCTTAGGGGGCAGGGCTACCACAGATACGCAGTATTTT. Translated, it gives CASSLGGRATTDTQYF.

J is TRBJ2-5 and V is TRBV28; 12 bases agree with TRBD2. Germline lookup yields CDR1 MDHEN and CDR2 SYDVKM. The CDR3 has 18 residues. V trimming: 3 bases; J trimming: 2 bases; junction bases outside the gene matches: 10. CDR3 sequence: CASSFYLAGGPGQETQYF. CDR3 nucleotides: TGTGCCAGCAGTTTTTATCTAGCGGGAGGGCCAGGACAAGAGACCCAGTACTTC.

The rearrangement links TRBV10-3 to TRBJ2-5; D is ambiguous. CDR1 and CDR2 (germline): ENHRY, SYGVKD. Trimming took 3 bases from V and 4 from J, leaving 9 bases between them. The CDR3 runs to 13 residues. Here the CDR3 reads CAISDHSTETQYF. The CDR3 nucleotides read TGTGCCATCAGTGACCACAGTACAGAGACCCAGTACTTC.

The chain is built from TRBV5-1 and TRBJ1-2; D is perhaps TRBD1 (5 bases). The CDR3 runs 15 residues. Germline V gene lookup returns CDR1 SGHRS and CDR2 YFSETQ. Trimming removed 0 bases from V and 4 bases from J, with 13 bases in between. This chain's CDR3 is CASSLAVGRAYGYTF. The CDR3 bases are TGCGCCAGCAGCTTGGCAGTCGGCAGGGCCTATGGCTACACCTTC.

The chain recombines TRBV7-9 with TRBJ2-1; 9 nucleotides match TRBD1. Trimming at V came to 1 base and at J to 7 bases, leaving 5 bases not matched to a gene. The CDR3 runs 15 residues. The germline gives CDR1 SEHNR, CDR2 FQNEAQ (reference sequence). The CDR3 sequence is CASSLGGTGSNEQFF. The CDR3 DNA follows: TGTGCCAGCAGCTTAGGGGGGACAGGGAGTAATGAGCAGTTCTTC.

This clone showed up just once. V usage is TRBV7-8 and J usage is TRBJ1-5, with D unclear. Germline CDR1 is SGHVS and CDR2 is FQNEAQ. V was shortened by 2 bases and J by 6 bases, with 14 bases between the two germline ends. The CDR3 has 15 residues. CDR3 sequence (DNA): TGTGCCAGCAGCTTAAGCGGCCAGACGGGTCAGCCCCAGCATTTT. Translating gives CASSLSGQTGQPQHF. Looking up the rest from reference TRBV7-8 and TRBJ1-5 gives the full variable domain: GAGVSQSPRYKVAKRGQDVALRCDPISGHVSLFWYQQALGQGPEFLTYFQNEAQLDKSGLPSDRFFAERPEGSVSTLKIQRTQQEDSAVYLCASSLSGQTGQPQHFGDGTRLSIL.

For the CDR3, the DNA is TGTGCCAGCAGCCGGGATCGTCGGGAGCTGTTTTTT. As protein: CASSRDRRELFF. This chain links TRBV12-3 or TRBV12-4 with TRBJ2-2; a possible D gene is TRBD2 (5 bases). The CDR3 is 12 residues long. V was trimmed by 6 bases and J by 9 bases, leaving 11 bases between them.

The genes are TRBV5-1 and TRBJ1-2; 12 bases are shared with TRBD1. Unmatched junction bases numbered 11, after V lost 6 bases and J lost 8 bases. The CDR3 is made up of 15 amino acids. Germline V gene data show CDR1 as SGHRS and CDR2 as YFSETQ. CDR3: CASKQGTGGAWGYTF. CDR3 sequence (DNA): TGCGCCAGCAAACAAGGGACAGGGGGCGCCTGGGGCTACACCTTC.

For this clone: Other nucleotide sequences in the sample specify the same CDR3. The CDR3 sequence is CASSLWASGRSTDTQYF. As DNA, the CDR3 is TGTGCCAGCAGTTTATGGGCTAGCGGGAGGAGCACAGATACGCAGTATTTT. The chain recombines TRBV27 with TRBJ2-3; 11 bases are shared with TRBD2. Germline V gene sequence: CDR1 MNHEY, CDR2 SMNVEV (reference sequence). V shed 1 base, J shed 0 bases, and the junction held 3 bases outside the gene matches. The CDR3 loop spans 17 amino acids.

The chain links TRBV18 to TRBJ1-4; 9 nucleotides agree with TRBD1. The CDR3 runs 15 residues. The junction had 4 bases not matched to a gene; V was cut back by 1 base and J by 7 bases. Germline V lookup: CDR1 KGHSH, CDR2 LQKENI. CDR3 in amino acids: CASSPQDRGSEKLFF. The CDR3 region has the DNA TGTGCCAGCTCACCACAGGACAGGGGTTCTGAAAAACTGTTTTTT.